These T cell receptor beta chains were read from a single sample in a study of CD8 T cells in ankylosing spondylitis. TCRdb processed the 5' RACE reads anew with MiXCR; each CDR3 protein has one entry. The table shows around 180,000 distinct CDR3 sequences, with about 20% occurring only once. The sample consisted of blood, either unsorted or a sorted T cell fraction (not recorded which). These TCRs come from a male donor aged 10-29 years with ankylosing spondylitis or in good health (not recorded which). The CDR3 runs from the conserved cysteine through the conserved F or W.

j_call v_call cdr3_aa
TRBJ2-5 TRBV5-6 CASSLAPSYQETQYF
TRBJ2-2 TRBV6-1 CASSEDSSGRPGELFF
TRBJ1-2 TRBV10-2 CASSEDTNYGYTF
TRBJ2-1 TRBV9 CASSASSGGEQFF
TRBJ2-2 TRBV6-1 CASRAGLAITGELFF
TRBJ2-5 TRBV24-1 CATTRTGEETQYF
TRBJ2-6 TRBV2 CASSVGSVIESGANVLTF
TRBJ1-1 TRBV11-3 CASMSDSGAFF
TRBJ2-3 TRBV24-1 CATSDRTGIGTDTQYF
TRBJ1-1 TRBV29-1 CSVLGGEGTEAFF
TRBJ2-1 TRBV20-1 CSARDGGYEQFF
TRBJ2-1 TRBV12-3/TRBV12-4 CASSTNSGRGYNEQFF
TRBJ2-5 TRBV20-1 CSARDLLQGGVETQYF
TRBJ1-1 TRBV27 CASSWAVNTEAFF
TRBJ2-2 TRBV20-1 CSASLSGSTGELFF
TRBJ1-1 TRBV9 CASSEGILNTEAFF
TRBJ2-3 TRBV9 CASSAPSGRAYRGADTQYF
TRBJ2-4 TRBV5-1 CASSLQGAQAIQYF
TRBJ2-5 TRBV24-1 CATSALLEETQYF
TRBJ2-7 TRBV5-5 CASSLVPGQRNYEQYF
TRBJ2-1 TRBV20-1 CSAAIAGRGDSEQFF
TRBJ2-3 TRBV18 CASSPPGQPDTQYF